One T cell receptor beta chain is described in this entry. This receptor's antigen is unknown. No base-level quality is on record; no much larger clone is a single base apart. Per the publication, the time point label means: blood 2 weeks post-SBRT. Taken with the paper, the label for treatment or condition translates to: 15 Gy SBRT to primary tumor, nephrectomy 4 weeks later. Serial peripheral blood from radiation-treated patients was sampled at baseline, 2 weeks and 4 weeks after SBRT to track tumor-enriched clonotypes. Every patient's renal cell carcinoma showed clear cell pathology. Genomic DNA for TCR sequencing was prepared using the QIAamp DNA Blood Mini Kit (Qiagen). The analyses included only samples that passed all quality control checks. The immunoSEQ kit was used, according to the manufacturer's recommendations, to generate TCR beta libraries from genomic DNA. Library preparation used a first multiplex PCR with proprietary primers, then a second PCR adding unique barcodes, with bead cleanups after each round. A kit-provided positive control reaction and a negative control reaction were included in every sample batch. The final libraries were assessed on an Agilent 4200 TapeStation D1000 ScreenTape, pooled by volume, and quantified by qPCR. Sequencing was performed on an Illumina NextSeq500 with a MidOutput 150-cycle cartridge, and 156 Read1 and 15 Index1 cycles were run with kit custom primers. The pooled library was loaded at 1.0 pM, with a roughly 21% PhiX control spiked in. The original methods were these. Vendor-processed data were analyzed in R, with a clonotype defined as all T cells sharing the same CDR3 nucleotide sequence. In the clone abundance analyses, frequencies in each sample were normalized to that sample's 10,000 most abundant clones. Public T cell clones, averaging fewer than five per sample, were removed before analysis. An abundance difference of at least 32-fold between compartments was the criterion for calling clonotypes tumor-enriched or baseline blood-enriched. A beta-binomial differential abundance model was applied to find clonotypes that expanded or contracted between blood time points. Tumor-blood repertoire similarity was measured with the Baroni-Urbani and Buser coefficient, and group comparisons used two-tailed Wilcoxon tests in R. TCRdb mirrors the immuneACCESS table, restricted to in-frame sequences. Some clones are absent from its copies; in checked studies, under half trace to an unresolved V gene, and the reason for the others is unknown. V and J calls and clone size are those listed in that table; D and trimming were worked out from the DNA. Here the sample has roughly 150,000 clones; roughly 86% occur a single time. The ten largest make up over 10% of the sample.

The data derive from a study of radiation and T cells in renal cell carcinoma (dated by TCRdb to the early 2020s). About the study as a whole: The samples were obtained from a clinical trial, where primary renal cell carcinomas were treated with 15 Gy stereotactic body radiation therapy and then removed by nephrectomy 4 weeks afterward. In total, almost 55 samples, comprising around 26 tumors and approximately 27 peripheral blood samples, were subjected to TCR beta sequencing. In the approximately 53 samples combined, about 4 million unique CDR3 nucleotide sequences were found, encoding 2.5 million to 3 million unique CDR3 amino acid sequences. Study-level results and caveats: Because the trial had a single-armed design, the trial could not examine how radiation dose or scheduling affected the TCR repertoire. An increase in top tumor clonotypes in blood was observed from baseline to 2 weeks post-radiation, followed by contraction by 4 weeks, which was taken to suggest transient expansion of tumor-resident clones. Blood repertoire dynamics were not followed beyond 4 weeks after treatment. Because pretreatment tumor biopsies were not available, the baseline intratumoral presence of clonotypes could not be determined.

The sequence derives from a woman aged 45-60 years with renal cell carcinoma. The input for sequencing was blood, taken from a patient whose treatment included radiotherapy and nephrectomy.

The CDR3 protein sequence reads: CASSLEGHSPLHF. In nucleotides, the sequence is TGTGCCAGCAGCTTAGAAGGACACTCACCCCTCCACTTT. Here the chain combines TRBV11-3 and TRBJ1-6; TRBD1 could be the D gene, as 5 bases match. From its cysteine to its phenylalanine, the CDR3 spans 13 amino acids. Only the CDR3 portion is preserved as DNA: 39 bases, with reading frame beginning at the first base. Between the V and J ends, shortened by 0 bases and 10 bases respectively, the junction contains 7 bases. According to the germline V gene, CDR1 reads SGHNT and CDR2 reads YENEEA.